Below, 8 T cell receptor beta chains from the same sample are listed, as sequenced in a study of cytomegalovirus exposure and HLA in healthy donors. Primers: 60 Vbeta forward and 13 Jbeta reverse. Profiling relied on immunoSEQ multiplex PCR, and the TCRdb table lists in-frame clones only, not all of them. The sample holds fewer than 110,000 clones; 74% are singletons and the top ten take around 13%. The specimen sequenced was PBMCs. These receptors originate from a woman aged 40 to 50 in good health and CMV-seropositive.

CDR3 coding DNA: TGTGCCAGCAGTGAATTCCAGGGGTTGAATTCACCCCTCCACTTT. It translates to CASSEFQGLNSPLHF. The chain combines TRBV25-1 with TRBJ1-6; tentative D call: TRBD1 (6 bases). CDR3 size: 15 residues. CDR1 is MGHDK, CDR2 SYGVNS, per germline. The ends were cut back, 1 base at V and 7 bases at J, with 11 bases in the middle.

The chain uses TRBV19 and TRBJ1-4; D is unclear. The CDR3 is 13 amino acids. The V end lost 5 bases, the J end lost 8 bases, and 12 bases lay between the germline ends. Germline CDR1 LNHDA, CDR2 SQIVND (reference sequence). The CDR3 nucleotides are TGTGCCAGTAGTGACATGATTTGGGAAAAACTGTTTTTT. Its translation: CASSDMIWEKLFF.

The chain employs TRBV6-1 and TRBJ2-7; D possibly corresponds to TRBD1 (5 bases). Trimming took 2 bases from V and 4 from J, leaving 18 bases between them. In germline, CDR1 is MNHNS, CDR2 SASEGT. The CDR3 is 16 amino acids. The CDR3 loop reads CASSERAGSGRYEQYF. CDR3 coding DNA: TGTGCCAGCAGTGAACGGGCAGGGTCAGGAAGGTACGAGCAGTACTTC.

The V gene is TRBV28, the J gene TRBJ1-5, with TRBD1 identical over 7 bases. Trimming at V came to 6 bases and at J to 3 bases, leaving 8 bases not matched to a gene. The CDR3 consists of 15 residues. The germline CDR1 and CDR2 sequences are MDHEN and SYDVKM. The CDR3 reads CASSTATGYNQPQHF. In DNA form, the CDR3 reads TGTGCCAGCAGCACCGCGACAGGGTACAATCAGCCCCAGCATTTT.

This chain uses TRBV10-3 with TRBJ1-2, with TRBD1 identical over 7 bases. Germline V gene lookup returns CDR1 ENHRY and CDR2 SYGVKD. The V segment lost 1 base and the J segment 5 bases; nucleotides outside the gene matches: 10. CDR3 length: 16 amino acids. CDR3 sequence: CAISELRYRGIYGYTF. DNA for the CDR3: TGTGCCATCAGTGAGTTAAGGTACAGGGGTATATATGGCTACACCTTC.

This chain connects TRBV7-9 to TRBJ2-3; D is possibly TRBD2 (6 bases). This CDR3 contains 15 residues. V lost 2 bases to trimming and J lost 2 bases, with 11 bases between them. CDR1 is SEHNR and CDR2 is FQNEAQ in the germline V gene (reference sequence). The CDR3 reads CASSLSGGNTDTQYF. In DNA form, the CDR3 reads TGTGCCAGCAGCTTATCCGGCGGGAACACAGATACGCAGTATTTT. Supplemented by reference TRBV7-9 and TRBJ2-3, the full variable domain reads DTGVSQNPRHKITKRGQNVTFRCDPISEHNRLYWYRQTLGQGPEFLTYFQNEAQLEKSRLLSDRFSAERPKGSFSTLEIQRTEQGDSAMYLCASSLSGGNTDTQYFGPGTRLTVL.

This chain joins TRBV28 and TRBJ2-7; TRBD1 is a possible D gene (5 bases). This CDR3 has 17 amino acids. V was pared by 5 bases and J by 2 bases, with 22 bases between. The V gene's germline CDR1 is MDHEN and CDR2 SYDVKM. The CDR3 nucleotides read TGTGCCAGCAGTCAATCACGGTATTCGGCAGGGACCTACGAGCAGTACTTC. It is translated as CASSQSRYSAGTYEQYF.

The chain links TRBV2 to TRBJ2-1; D may be TRBD1 (5 bases). Trimming shortened V by 3 bases and J by 6 bases, and 9 bases separated the two germline ends. CDR3 size: 13 residues. Germline CDR1 is SNHLY and CDR2 is FYNNEI. CDR3 residues: CASSDRQGNEQFF. The DNA for the CDR3 is TGTGCCAGCAGTGACAGGCAGGGCAATGAGCAGTTCTTC. Full variable domain (remainder filled in from reference TRBV2 and TRBJ2-1): EPEVTQTPSHQVTQMGQEVILRCVPISNHLYFYWYRQILGQKVEFLVSFYNNEISEKSEIFDDQFSVERPDGSNFTLKIRSTKLEDSAMYFCASSDRQGNEQFFGPGTRLTVL.